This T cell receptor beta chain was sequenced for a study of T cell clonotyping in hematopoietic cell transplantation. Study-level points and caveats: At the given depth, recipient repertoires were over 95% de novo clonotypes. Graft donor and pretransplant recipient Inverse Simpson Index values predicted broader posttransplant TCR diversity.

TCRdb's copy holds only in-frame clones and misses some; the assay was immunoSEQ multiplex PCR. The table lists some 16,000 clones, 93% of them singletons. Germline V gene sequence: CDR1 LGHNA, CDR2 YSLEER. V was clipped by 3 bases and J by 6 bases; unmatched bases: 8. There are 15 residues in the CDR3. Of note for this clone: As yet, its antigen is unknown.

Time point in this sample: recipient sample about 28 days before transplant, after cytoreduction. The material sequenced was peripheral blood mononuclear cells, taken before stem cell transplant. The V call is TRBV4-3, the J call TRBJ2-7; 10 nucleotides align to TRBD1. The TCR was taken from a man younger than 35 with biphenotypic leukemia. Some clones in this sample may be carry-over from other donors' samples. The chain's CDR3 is CASSHAGTGDREQYF. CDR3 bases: TGCGCCAGCAGCCACGCCGGGACAGGGGACCGCGAGCAGTACTTC.